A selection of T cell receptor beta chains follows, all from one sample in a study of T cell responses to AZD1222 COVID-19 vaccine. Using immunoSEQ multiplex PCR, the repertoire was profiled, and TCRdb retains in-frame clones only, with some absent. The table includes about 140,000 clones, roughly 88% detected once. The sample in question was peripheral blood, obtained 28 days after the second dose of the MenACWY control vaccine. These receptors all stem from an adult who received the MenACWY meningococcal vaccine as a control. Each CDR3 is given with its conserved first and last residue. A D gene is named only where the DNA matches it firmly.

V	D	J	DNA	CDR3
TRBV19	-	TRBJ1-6	TGTGCCAGTAGTACAGTACAGGATGGGAATTCACCCCTCCACTTT	CASSTVQDGNSPLHF
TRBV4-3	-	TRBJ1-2	TGCGCCAGCAGCCAAGAGGGGGATCTATATGGCTACACCTTC	CASSQEGDLYGYTF
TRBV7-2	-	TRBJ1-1	TGTGCCAGCAGCTCACCAGCGGAGGTCACTGAAGCTTTCTTT	CASSSPAEVTEAFF
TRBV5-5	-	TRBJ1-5	TGTGCCAGCAGCTTGGAACTAGTCTCTCAGCCCCAGCATTTT	CASSLELVSQPQHF
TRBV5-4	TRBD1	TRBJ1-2	TGTGCCAGCAGCTCGCGACAGGGGGCGAGCTATGGCTACACCTTC	CASSSRQGASYGYTF
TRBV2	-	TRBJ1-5	TGTGCCAGCAGTGGGGGGAATCAGCCCCAGCATTTT	CASSGGNQPQHF
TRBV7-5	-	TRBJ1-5	TGTGCCAGAAATTCACCGAGGGAGCCCAATCAGCCCCAGCATTTT	CARNSPREPNQPQHF
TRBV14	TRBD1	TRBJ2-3	TGTGCCAGCAGCCTACTCCGGGACAGCAACACAGATACGCAGTATTTT	CASSLLRDSNTDTQYF
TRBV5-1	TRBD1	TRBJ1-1	TGCGCCAGCAGCGCCACAGGGGCGGCCGCTGAAGCTTTCTTT	CASSATGAAAEAFF
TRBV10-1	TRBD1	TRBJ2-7	TGCGCCAGCAGCGCGACCTGGGACAGGGATGGAGGGGGCTACGAGCAGTACTTC	CASSATWDRDGGGYEQYF
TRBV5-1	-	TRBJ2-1	TGCGCCAGCAGCTTGGTACCGGCGCTCGGGGAGCAGTTCTTC	CASSLVPALGEQFF